These 3 T cell receptor beta chains originate from one sample sequenced in a study of PD-L1 blockade in urothelial cancer. TCRdb's copy holds only in-frame clones and misses some; the assay was immunoSEQ multiplex PCR. The sample shows 120,000 or so clones, around 88% of them seen only once. Stated time point: peripheral blood 6 weeks after treatment start. The sample was PBMCs, taken around atezolizumab (anti-PD-L1) treatment. The receptors come from a man between 45 and 60 years old with urothelial cancer.

This rearrangement joins TRBV10-3 to TRBJ1-6, with a weak D call TRBD1 (6 bases). Trimming stripped 11 bases from V and 7 bases from J, with 15 bases between. This CDR3 spans 13 amino acids. Germline CDR1 is ENHRY and CDR2 is SYGVKD. CDR3 region: CAVHRDTNSPLHF. Written as DNA, the CDR3 is TGTGCCGTACACCGGGACACAAATTCACCCCTCCACTTT.

Concerning this clone itself: Because the CDR3 is missing its conserved closing phenylalanine or tryptophan, this is likely a read error. Because the CDR3's place on the DNA is in doubt, the DNA is left out and the CDR3 is given as listed by TCRdb. This sequence joins TRBV7-9 and TRBJ2-7; TRBD2 reflects the table's D call only, with no check against the DNA. The V gene's germline CDR1 is SEHNR and CDR2 FQNEAQ (reference sequence). The CDR3 is 13 residues long, counting both termini. The chain's CDR3 is CASSPGTSGAPSY.

This chain links TRBV7-8 with TRBJ1-2, with a tentative D call TRBD1 (6 bases). V shed 1 base and J shed 8 bases, with 14 bases lying between them. Germline CDR1 reads SGHVS; CDR2 reads FQNEAQ. The length of the CDR3 is 14 residues. CDR3 nucleotide sequence: TGTGCCAGCAGCTTAGATGGGGGCGCCAGGGGCTACACCTTC. As protein: CASSLDGGARGYTF. The full variable domain, in which reference TRBV7-8 and TRBJ1-2 provide the parts outside the CDR3, is GAGVSQSPRYKVAKRGQDVALRCDPISGHVSLFWYQQALGQGPEFLTYFQNEAQLDKSGLPSDRFFAERPEGSVSTLKIQRTQQEDSAVYLCASSLDGGARGYTFGSGTRLTVV.